A selection of T cell receptor beta chains follows, all from one sample in a study of glioma-infiltrating T cells after dendritic cell vaccination. Assay: immunoSEQ multiplex PCR; the TCRdb copy retains only in-frame clones and omits some. Of some 30,000 clones listed, 90% to 95% are singletons. The specimen comprised blood, sampled before dendritic cell vaccination. The receptor source for this set is a human donor with glioblastoma. CDR3s include the opening cysteine and the closing phenylalanine or tryptophan. D genes are given only for firm matches. The size of a clone is reported for some rows only, either as once, few or many, or as a class for expanded clones.

V gene: TRBV5-1
J gene: TRBJ1-1
D gene: NA
clone size: NA
CDR3 DNA: TGCGCCAGCAGCTTAGGGACAATGAGGATTATGGAAGCTTTCTTT
CDR3 protein: CASSLGTMRIMEAFF

V gene: TRBV6-5
J gene: TRBJ1-1
D gene: NA
clone size: NA
CDR3 DNA: TGTGCCAGCAACTTAGCGAACAGGGTGTCCACTGAAGCTTTCTTT
CDR3 protein: CASNLANRVSTEAFF

V gene: TRBV19
J gene: TRBJ2-7
D gene: TRBD1
clone size: NA
CDR3 DNA: TGTGCCAGTAGCATCTACGGGACAGGGGCGATCTACGAGCAGTACTTC
CDR3 protein: CASSIYGTGAIYEQYF

V gene: TRBV10-3
J gene: TRBJ2-7
D gene: TRBD1
clone size: NA
CDR3 DNA: TGTGCCATCAGTGACGGACAGGGGCTTGACGAGCAGTACTTC
CDR3 protein: CAISDGQGLDEQYF

V gene: TRBV5-1
J gene: TRBJ2-2
D gene: TRBD1
clone size: once
CDR3 DNA: TGCGCCAGCAGCCTCATGGACAGGGACACCGGGGAGCTGTTTTTT
CDR3 protein: CASSLMDRDTGELFF

V gene: TRBV4-1
J gene: TRBJ2-5
D gene: TRBD1
clone size: once
CDR3 DNA: TGCGCCAGCAGCCATAGGACAGGGGGCGCCGGCGGCATCGAGACCCAGTACTTC
CDR3 protein: CASSHRTGGAGGIETQYF

V gene: TRBV5-1
J gene: TRBJ2-1
D gene: TRBD1
clone size: once
CDR3 DNA: TGCGCCAGCAGCTTGGGACAGGGGATCGGTGAGCAGTTCTTC
CDR3 protein: CASSLGQGIGEQFF

V gene: TRBV11-2
J gene: TRBJ1-1
D gene: TRBD1
clone size: NA
CDR3 DNA: TGTGCCAGCAGCTTACAGGGGGACACTGAAGCTTTCTTT
CDR3 protein: CASSLQGDTEAFF

V gene: TRBV7-2
J gene: TRBJ2-1
D gene: TRBD2
clone size: NA
CDR3 DNA: TGTGCCAGCAGATACAACATAAGGCTAGCGGAAAACTCCTACAATGAGCAGTTCTTC
CDR3 protein: CASRYNIRLAENSYNEQFF

V gene: TRBV5-1
J gene: TRBJ1-4
D gene: NA
clone size: NA
CDR3 DNA: TGCGCCAGCAGCTTCAGGGTGGATGAAAAACTGTTTTTT
CDR3 protein: CASSFRVDEKLFF

V gene: TRBV11-2
J gene: TRBJ2-7
D gene: NA
clone size: NA
CDR3 DNA: TGTGCCAGCAGCTCCATCAGGGGGGAGTCAGACGAGCAGTACTTC
CDR3 protein: CASSSIRGESDEQYF

V gene: TRBV27
J gene: TRBJ1-6
D gene: NA
clone size: NA
CDR3 DNA: TGTGCCAGCAGCCGAGCCGAAGGACTCAAGCTATTCACCCTCCACTTT
CDR3 protein: CASSRAEGLKLFTLHF

V gene: TRBV4-2
J gene: TRBJ2-2
D gene: TRBD1
clone size: NA
CDR3 DNA: TGTGCCAGCAGCCAAGAAGAAGGGACAGGGGTCTGGAACACCGGGGAGCTGTTTTTT
CDR3 protein: CASSQEEGTGVWNTGELFF

V gene: TRBV29-1
J gene: TRBJ1-4
D gene: NA
clone size: NA
CDR3 DNA: TGCAGCGCCATACACAGTTCCAATGAAAAACTGTTTTTT
CDR3 protein: CSAIHSSNEKLFF

V gene: TRBV29-1
J gene: TRBJ2-7
D gene: NA
clone size: once
CDR3 DNA: TGCAGCGTGGCGGCAGTTTCCTACGAGCAGTACTTC
CDR3 protein: CSVAAVSYEQYF

V gene: TRBV19
J gene: TRBJ1-1
D gene: NA
clone size: NA
CDR3 DNA: TGTGCCAGTACCTTAGACAGGAACACTGAAGCTTTCTTT
CDR3 protein: CASTLDRNTEAFF

V gene: TRBV25-1
J gene: TRBJ1-2
D gene: NA
clone size: NA
CDR3 DNA: TGTGCCAGCAGTATTGACTGGGACTATGGCTACACCTTC
CDR3 protein: CASSIDWDYGYTF

V gene: TRBV7-9
J gene: TRBJ2-5
D gene: NA
clone size: NA
CDR3 DNA: TGTGCCAGCAGCTTTGGGGTCGGGGGGCCTCAAGAGACCCAGTACTTC
CDR3 protein: CASSFGVGGPQETQYF

V gene: TRBV5-6
J gene: TRBJ1-6
D gene: NA
clone size: NA
CDR3 DNA: TGTGCCAGCAGTCGACAGATTCCGAGCTCCTATAATTCCCCCCTCCACTTT
CDR3 protein: CASSRQIPSSYNSPLHF

V gene: TRBV19
J gene: TRBJ2-1
D gene: TRBD2
clone size: NA
CDR3 DNA: TGTGCCAGTAGGGGGACTAGCGGGGGCCACAATGAGCAGTTCTTC
CDR3 protein: CASRGTSGGHNEQFF

V gene: TRBV6-1
J gene: TRBJ2-5
D gene: TRBD1
clone size: NA
CDR3 DNA: TGTGCCAACGGACAGGGGGCGCTCGGGGAGACCCAGTACTTC
CDR3 protein: CANGQGALGETQYF

V gene: TRBV27
J gene: TRBJ2-1
D gene: NA
clone size: NA
CDR3 DNA: TGTGCCAGCAGTTTTGTCCGGGACTATGAGCAGTTCTTC
CDR3 protein: CASSFVRDYEQFF

V gene: TRBV6-5
J gene: TRBJ2-3
D gene: TRBD2
clone size: few
CDR3 DNA: TGTGCCAGCAGCGGGGGGGGCTCAGGGGATACGCAGTATTTT
CDR3 protein: CASSGGGSGDTQYF

V gene: TRBV27
J gene: TRBJ1-6
D gene: TRBD1
clone size: NA
CDR3 DNA: TGTGCCAGCAGTTTATCACCTATGGGAACAGGGGGCGCGGTTAATTCACCCCTCCACTTT
CDR3 protein: CASSLSPMGTGGAVNSPLHF

V gene: TRBV10-3
J gene: TRBJ1-5
D gene: NA
clone size: NA
CDR3 DNA: TGTGCCATCAGTGACCCTCAGGGGAATAGCAATCAGCCCCAGCATTTT
CDR3 protein: CAISDPQGNSNQPQHF

V gene: TRBV2
J gene: TRBJ2-7
D gene: TRBD1
clone size: NA
CDR3 DNA: TGTGCCAGCAGTAACACAGAGACAGGGTTCCGCTACGAGCAGTACTTC
CDR3 protein: CASSNTETGFRYEQYF

V gene: TRBV7-9
J gene: TRBJ1-5
D gene: NA
clone size: NA
CDR3 DNA: TGTGCCAGCAGCTTAGGTGGGGGGGCATCGCCCCAGCATTTT
CDR3 protein: CASSLGGGASPQHF

V gene: TRBV7-2
J gene: TRBJ2-3
D gene: TRBD2
clone size: NA
CDR3 DNA: TGTGCCAGCAGCTTAACGGGGGGGTTCACAGATACGCAGTATTTT
CDR3 protein: CASSLTGGFTDTQYF

V gene: TRBV19
J gene: TRBJ2-3
D gene: TRBD1
clone size: NA
CDR3 DNA: TGTGCCAGTAGAGATCGGACAGGGGGCCACACAGATACGCAGTATTTT
CDR3 protein: CASRDRTGGHTDTQYF

V gene: TRBV2
J gene: TRBJ1-2
D gene: TRBD1
clone size: NA
CDR3 DNA: TGTGCCAGCAGGACAGGGGTTGGCTACACCTTC
CDR3 protein: CASRTGVGYTF

V gene: TRBV19
J gene: TRBJ1-6
D gene: TRBD1
clone size: NA
CDR3 DNA: TGTGCCAGTAGTATCGGAGACAGGGTTAATTCCCCCCTCCACTTT
CDR3 protein: CASSIGDRVNSPLHF

V gene: TRBV29-1
J gene: TRBJ2-1
D gene: TRBD1
clone size: NA
CDR3 DNA: TGCAGCGCTGGGACAGGGGGCTTAGGCGAGCAGTTCTTC
CDR3 protein: CSAGTGGLGEQFF

V gene: TRBV15
J gene: TRBJ2-5
D gene: NA
clone size: NA
CDR3 DNA: TGTGCCACCAGCAGAGATCCTTCGGGCCAAGAGACCCAGTACTTC
CDR3 protein: CATSRDPSGQETQYF

V gene: TRBV14
J gene: TRBJ1-2
D gene: NA
clone size: NA
CDR3 DNA: TGTGCCAGCAGTACTCAGGGCTATGGCTACACCTTC
CDR3 protein: CASSTQGYGYTF

V gene: TRBV5-1
J gene: TRBJ2-3
D gene: TRBD2
clone size: NA
CDR3 DNA: TGCGCCAGCGACCCTAGCGGGAGCACAGATACGCAGTATTTT
CDR3 protein: CASDPSGSTDTQYF

V gene: TRBV19
J gene: TRBJ2-1
D gene: TRBD2
clone size: NA
CDR3 DNA: TGTGCCAGTGCGGGACTAGCGGGGACCAATGAGCAGTTCTTC
CDR3 protein: CASAGLAGTNEQFF